This is a list of T cell receptor beta chains from one sample in a study of T cell responses to AZD1222 COVID-19 vaccine. Clones were sequenced by immunoSEQ multiplex PCR, and TCRdb holds only the in-frame ones, with some missing. The data show about 190,000 clones, roughly 90% seen once. The sample consisted of peripheral blood, taken on day 0 of AZD1222 vaccination. These TCRs come from an adult in good health. Both conserved end residues are part of each CDR3. The D gene is left open where the match is weak. A row's size may be missing; if present it is once, few, many or a size class.

D | size | J | V | CDR3 | DNA
. | . | TRBJ2-2 | TRBV5-1 | CASSLVGTGELFF | TGCGCCAGCAGCTTGGTGGGGACCGGGGAGCTGTTTTTT
TRBD1 | . | TRBJ1-1 | TRBV18 | CASSGQGNTEAFF | TGTGCCAGCTCAGGACAGGGGAACACTGAAGCTTTCTTT
TRBD2 | . | TRBJ2-1 | TRBV20-1 | CSASSGNSYNEQFF | TGCAGTGCGAGTAGCGGGAACTCCTACAATGAGCAGTTCTTC
. | . | TRBJ1-5 | TRBV12-3/TRBV12-4 | CASSLAGSVNHF | TGTGCCAGCAGTTTAGCAGGCAGCGTCAACCATTTT
TRBD2 | . | TRBJ2-7 | TRBV28 | CASTELGGTSGPSGSYEQYF | TGTGCCAGCACCGAGTTGGGGGGGACTAGCGGTCCATCGGGGTCCTACGAGCAGTACTTC
. | . | TRBJ2-5 | TRBV27 | CASSLGQGEGETQYF | TGTGCCAGCAGTTTAGGGCAGGGGGAGGGGGAGACCCAGTACTTC
. | . | TRBJ1-2 | TRBV9 | CASSVDGYGYTF | TGTGCCAGCAGCGTCGACGGCTATGGCTACACCTTC
. | . | TRBJ2-5 | TRBV14 | CASSPTRFSLAKRETQYF | TGTGCCAGCAGCCCGACGCGGTTCAGCCTAGCTAAGCGAGAGACCCAGTACTTC
. | . | TRBJ1-2 | TRBV5-5 | CASSSLNYGYTF | TGTGCCAGCAGCTCTCTTAACTATGGCTACACCTTC
. | . | TRBJ2-2 | TRBV7-9 | CASSFLGPGELFF | TGTGCCAGCAGCTTTTTGGGACCTGGGGAGCTGTTTTTT
TRBD1 | . | TRBJ2-3 | TRBV28 | CASSLTGGTDTQYF | TGTGCCAGCAGCCTGACAGGGGGCACAGATACGCAGTATTTT
. | once | TRBJ2-7 | TRBV23-1 | CASSQSEGPRVYEQYF | TGCGCCAGCAGTCAATCAGAAGGGCCAAGGGTCTACGAGCAGTACTTC
. | . | TRBJ2-5 | TRBV27 | CASSLVGETQYF | TGTGCCAGCAGTTTAGTGGGAGAGACCCAGTACTTC
TRBD1 | . | TRBJ1-3 | TRBV5-1 | CASSPGGQGADTIYF | TGCGCCAGCAGCCCTGGCGGCCAGGGGGCGGACACCATATATTTT
. | . | TRBJ2-5 | TRBV2 | CASSGTQKETQYF | TGTGCCAGCAGCGGGACACAGAAAGAGACCCAGTACTTC
TRBD1 | . | TRBJ1-5 | TRBV2 | CASSEGQVRQPQHF | TGTGCCAGCAGTGAGGGACAGGTCCGTCAGCCCCAGCATTTT
. | . | TRBJ2-1 | TRBV14 | CASSQLKGQGISYNEQFF | TGTGCCAGCAGCCAACTCAAAGGCCAGGGAATATCCTACAATGAGCAGTTCTTC
. | . | TRBJ2-4 | TRBV29-1 | CSVEISGKNIQYF | TGCAGCGTTGAGATTAGCGGTAAAAACATTCAGTACTTC
. | . | TRBJ1-1 | TRBV2 | CASSGAGAEAFF | TGTGCCAGCAGCGGGGCAGGGGCTGAAGCTTTCTTT
. | . | TRBJ1-4 | TRBV5-1 | CASTQGQPDEKLFF | TGCGCCAGCACCCAGGGGCAGCCGGATGAAAAACTGTTTTTT
. | . | TRBJ2-5 | TRBV24-1 | CATRGSVLGEETQYF | TGTGCCACCAGGGGATCTGTGTTAGGGGAAGAGACCCAGTACTTC
TRBD1 | . | TRBJ1-2 | TRBV7-9 | CASSLSDRVNYGYTF | TGTGCCAGCAGCTTAAGTGACAGGGTCAACTATGGCTACACCTTC
TRBD2 | . | TRBJ2-1 | TRBV5-6 | CASSPPSGVYNEQFF | TGTGCCAGCAGCCCCCCTAGCGGGGTCTACAATGAGCAGTTCTTC
TRBD1 | . | TRBJ2-6 | TRBV9 | CASSPRQGYSGANVLTF | TGTGCCAGCAGCCCCCGACAGGGGTATTCTGGGGCCAACGTCCTGACTTTC
TRBD1 | . | TRBJ2-5 | TRBV7-3 | CASSKQGALRETQYF | TGTGCCAGCAGCAAACAGGGGGCCCTACGAGAGACCCAGTACTTC
. | once | TRBJ1-3 | TRBV25-1 | CASSEPGGNTIYF | TGTGCCAGCAGTGAACCTGGTGGAAACACCATATATTTT
. | . | TRBJ2-1 | TRBV5-6 | CASSLEGEYNEQFF | TGTGCCAGCAGCTTGGAGGGGGAGTACAATGAGCAGTTCTTC
. | . | TRBJ2-6 | TRBV9 | CASSVGGSSGANVLTF | TGTGCCAGCAGCGTAGGTGGGTCCTCTGGGGCCAACGTCCTGACTTTC
. | . | TRBJ1-2 | TRBV7-9 | CASSLGDNGYTF | TGTGCCAGCAGCTTAGGAGACAATGGCTACACCTTC
. | . | TRBJ1-1 | TRBV19 | CASSGRATAEAFF | TGTGCCAGTAGTGGACGGGCCACCGCTGAAGCTTTCTTT
. | . | TRBJ1-1 | TRBV5-1 | CASSLDGDINTEAFF | TGCGCCAGCAGCTTGGATGGGGACATCAACACTGAAGCTTTCTTT
TRBD2 | . | TRBJ2-7 | TRBV28 | CASKLISEREGGRYEQYF | TGTGCCAGCAAATTAATTTCAGAGCGGGAGGGGGGTAGGTACGAGCAGTACTTC
TRBD1 | . | TRBJ1-3 | TRBV6-6 | CASSFPQGARNTIYF | TGTGCCAGCAGTTTTCCGCAGGGGGCCAGAAACACCATATATTTT
. | . | TRBJ2-3 | TRBV6-5 | CASSLGVDTQYF | TGTGCCAGCAGTTTAGGGGTAGATACGCAGTATTTT
. | . | TRBJ1-5 | TRBV4-1 | CASSQDLQTHQPQHF | TGCGCCAGCAGCCAAGACTTACAGACCCATCAGCCCCAGCATTTT
. | . | TRBJ1-4 | TRBV13 | CASSMRTTNEKLFF | TGTGCCAGCAGCATGCGAACAACTAATGAAAAACTGTTTTTT
. | . | TRBJ2-7 | TRBV5-6 | CASSFRGSSYEQYF | TGTGCCAGCAGCTTTAGGGGGTCCTCCTACGAGCAGTACTTC
. | . | TRBJ1-2 | TRBV10-3 | CAISERATPTNYGYTF | TGTGCCATCAGTGAGCGGGCCACGCCGACTAACTATGGCTACACCTTC
. | . | TRBJ1-3 | TRBV27 | CASSTTPVSGNTIYF | TGTGCCAGCAGTACTACCCCAGTCTCTGGAAACACCATATATTTT
TRBD1 | . | TRBJ1-2 | TRBV6-5 | CATLPLRDRDAGYTF | TGTGCCACCCTCCCCCTCCGGGACAGGGACGCTGGCTACACCTTC
. | . | TRBJ2-1 | TRBV11-2 | CASSKYARAASYNEQFF | TGTGCCAGCAGCAAATACGCCCGAGCGGCCTCCTACAATGAGCAGTTCTTC
TRBD2 | . | TRBJ2-1 | TRBV24-1 | CATRVAGVDNEQFF | TGTGCCACCAGGGTGGCGGGAGTAGACAATGAGCAGTTCTTC
. | . | TRBJ2-2 | TRBV6-2/TRBV6-3 | CASSYSQNTGELFF | TGTGCCAGCAGTTACAGTCAGAACACCGGGGAGCTGTTTTTT
. | once | TRBJ2-1 | TRBV2 | CASSEARSSYNEQFF | TGTGCCAGCAGTGAGGCCAGGAGCTCCTACAATGAGCAGTTCTTC
. | . | TRBJ1-1 | TRBV14 | CASSPRGQPNTEAFF | TGTGCCAGCAGCCCCCGGGGGCAACCGAACACTGAAGCTTTCTTT
. | . | TRBJ1-4 | TRBV19 | CASSIGAWDTNEKLFF | TGTGCCAGTAGTATTGGGGCGTGGGACACTAATGAAAAACTGTTTTTT
TRBD1 | . | TRBJ1-2 | TRBV27 | CASSSTGASNYGYTF | TGTGCCAGCAGTTCGACAGGGGCGTCCAACTATGGCTACACCTTC
. | . | TRBJ2-2 | TRBV18 | CASSPPSGGLRGTGELFF | TGTGCCAGCTCACCACCGAGTGGTGGCTTGCGGGGCACCGGGGAGCTGTTTTTT
TRBD1 | . | TRBJ2-1 | TRBV9 | CASSVGTGNHNEQFF | TGTGCCAGCAGCGTTGGGACAGGGAACCACAATGAGCAGTTCTTC